This TCR beta chain was observed in a study of Ad26.COV2.S vaccination and SARS-CoV-2 variants. Overall study: The donor participated in the COV1001 trial, in its Ad26.COV2.S arm. The study gave Ad26.COV2.S intramuscularly, once or twice 56 days apart.

TCRdb's copy holds only in-frame clones and misses some; the assay was immunoSEQ multiplex PCR. This sample has around 420,000 clones, with around 89% found just once. Specified treatment: about 20 received Ad26.COV2.S at low or high dose, single or two shots; roughly five received placebo; per-sample allocation not given. Sampling occurred on day 63 after the first vaccine or placebo injection. Concerning this clone: As yet, its antigen is unknown.

Study-level findings and limits: The analyses of TCR breadth and depth may have understated the size of total T cell responses.

V was pared by 0 bases and J by 4 bases, with 2 bases of the junction left unmatched. In germline, CDR1 is GTSNPN, CDR2 SVGIG (reference sequence). This CDR3 has 14 amino acids. The source is a person aged 18-60 years who received the Ad26.COV2.S COVID-19 vaccine or a placebo. The sample was peripheral blood, taken in a trial of Ad26.COV2.S vaccine versus placebo. The chain has TRBV30 and TRBJ1-5, with 8 nucleotides matching TRBD1. CDR3 loop: CAWSVYRGNQPQHF. DNA for the CDR3: TGTGCCTGGAGTGTATACAGGGGGAATCAGCCCCAGCATTTT.